The 2 T cell receptor beta chains in this list originate from one sample, sequenced in a study of T cells after yellow fever vaccination. MiXCR, run by TCRdb on the 5' RACE reads, gives a single entry per CDR3 protein. The sample shows about 360,000 distinct CDR3 sequences, about 6.2% of them seen only once. The sequencing here drew on PBMCs, taken 5 days after the yellow fever booster vaccination. These receptors all stem from a man aged 30 to 39 who received the YFV17D yellow fever vaccine.

The chain carries TRBV15 and TRBJ2-1; D may be TRBD2 (5 bases). This CDR3 spans 15 amino acids. Germline CDR1 reads LNHNV; CDR2 reads YYDKDF (reference sequence). Trimming stripped 3 bases from V and 2 bases from J, with 11 bases between. The CDR3 region is CATSRPRGPYNEQFF. The CDR3 DNA reads as TGTGCCACCAGCAGGCCTCGGGGTCCCTACAATGAGCAGTTCTTC.

The chain employs TRBV20-1 and TRBJ1-2; D is unresolved. The CDR3 is 13 residues long. Germline V gene sequence: CDR1 DFQATT, CDR2 SNEGSKA (reference sequence). V was cut by 3 bases and J by 5 bases, with 13 bases left in between. The CDR3 bases are TGCAGTGCTAGTTTGGAGCTCGGGTATGGCTACACCTTC. Translated: CSASLELGYGYTF.